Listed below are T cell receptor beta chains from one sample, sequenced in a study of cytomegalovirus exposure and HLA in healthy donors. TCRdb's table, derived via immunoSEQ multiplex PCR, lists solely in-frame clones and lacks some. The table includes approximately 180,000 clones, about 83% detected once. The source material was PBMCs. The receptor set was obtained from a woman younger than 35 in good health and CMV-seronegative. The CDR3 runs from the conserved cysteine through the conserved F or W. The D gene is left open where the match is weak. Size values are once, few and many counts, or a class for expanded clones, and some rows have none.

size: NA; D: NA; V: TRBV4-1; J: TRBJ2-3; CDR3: CASSPSKSGGLTDTQYF; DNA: TGCGCCAGCAGCCCGAGTAAAAGCGGAGGATTAACAGATACGCAGTATTTT
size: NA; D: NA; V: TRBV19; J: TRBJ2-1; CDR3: CASRQTSYNEQFF; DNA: TGTGCCAGCAGACAGACCTCCTACAATGAGCAGTTCTTC
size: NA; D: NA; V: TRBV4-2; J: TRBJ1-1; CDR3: CASSQGPGQGNTEAFF; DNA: TGTGCCAGCAGCCAAGGGCCCGGGCAGGGGAACACTGAAGCTTTCTTT
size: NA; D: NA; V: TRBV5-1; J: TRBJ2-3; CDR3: CASSLGGPGVDTQYF; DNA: TGCGCCAGCAGCTTGGGGGGGCCTGGTGTAGATACGCAGTATTTT
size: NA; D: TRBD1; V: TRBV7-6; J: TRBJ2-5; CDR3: CASSFRDRVTEQETQYF; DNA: TGTGCCAGCAGCTTCCGGGACAGGGTGACCGAGCAAGAGACCCAGTACTTC
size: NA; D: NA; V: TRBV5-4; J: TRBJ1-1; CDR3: CASSFLLGLGGTEAFF; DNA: TGTGCCAGCAGCTTTCTTTTAGGCCTTGGAGGGACTGAAGCTTTCTTT
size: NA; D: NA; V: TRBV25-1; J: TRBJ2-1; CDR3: CASSGRGSSLPYNEQFF; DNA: TGTGCCAGCAGTGGACGGGGGAGCTCCTTACCTTACAATGAGCAGTTCTTC
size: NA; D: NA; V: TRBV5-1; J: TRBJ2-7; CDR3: CASSFSGEQYF; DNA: TGCGCCAGCAGCTTCTCGGGCGAGCAGTACTTC
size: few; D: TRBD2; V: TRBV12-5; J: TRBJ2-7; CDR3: CASGLIGGGPREQYF; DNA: TGTGCTAGTGGTTTGATTGGGGGAGGGCCGCGGGAGCAGTACTTC
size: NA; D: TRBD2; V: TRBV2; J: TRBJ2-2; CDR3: CASRWEGGLTGELFF; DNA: TGTGCCAGCAGGTGGGAGGGAGGCCTTACCGGGGAGCTGTTTTTT
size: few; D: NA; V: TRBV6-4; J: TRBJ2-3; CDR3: CASSPGGGTDTQYF; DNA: TGTGCCAGCAGTCCGGGGGGCGGCACAGATACGCAGTATTTT